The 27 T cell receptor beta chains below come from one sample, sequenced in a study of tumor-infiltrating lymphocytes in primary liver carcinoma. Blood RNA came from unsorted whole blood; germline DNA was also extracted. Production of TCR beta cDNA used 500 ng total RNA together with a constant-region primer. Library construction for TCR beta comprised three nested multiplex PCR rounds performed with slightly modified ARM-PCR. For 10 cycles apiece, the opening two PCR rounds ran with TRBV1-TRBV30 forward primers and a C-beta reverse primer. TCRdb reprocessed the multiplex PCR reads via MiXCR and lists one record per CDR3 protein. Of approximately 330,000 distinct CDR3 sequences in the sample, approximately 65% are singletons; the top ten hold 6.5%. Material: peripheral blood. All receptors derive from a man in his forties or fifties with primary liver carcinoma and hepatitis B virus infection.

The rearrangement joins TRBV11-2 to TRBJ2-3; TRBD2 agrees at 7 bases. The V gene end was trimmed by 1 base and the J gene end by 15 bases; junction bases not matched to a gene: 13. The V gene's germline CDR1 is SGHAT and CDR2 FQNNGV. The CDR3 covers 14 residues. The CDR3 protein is CASSLAGGSDKHYF. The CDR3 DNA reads TGTGCCAGCAGCTTAGCGGGAGGCTCAGATAAGCATTATTTT. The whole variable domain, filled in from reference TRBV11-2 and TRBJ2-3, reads EAGVAQSPRYKIIEKRQSVAFWCNPISGHATLYWYQQILGQGPKLLIQFQNNGVVDDSQLPKDRFSAERLKGVDSTLKIQPAKLEDSAVYLCASSLAGGSDKHYFGPGTRLTVL.

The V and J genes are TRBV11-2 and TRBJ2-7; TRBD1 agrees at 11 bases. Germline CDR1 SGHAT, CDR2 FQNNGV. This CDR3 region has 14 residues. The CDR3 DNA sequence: TGTCCCGGCAGCTTAGGGACAGGGGGTCGCGAGCAGTACTTC. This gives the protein CPGSLGTGGREQYF.

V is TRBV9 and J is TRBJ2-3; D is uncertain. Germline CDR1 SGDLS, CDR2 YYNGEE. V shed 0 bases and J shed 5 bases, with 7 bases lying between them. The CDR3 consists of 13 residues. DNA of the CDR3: TGTGCCAGCAGCGTAGCTGAGGAAGATACGCAGTATTTT. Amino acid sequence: CASSVAEEDTQYF. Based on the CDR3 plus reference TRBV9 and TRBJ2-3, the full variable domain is DSGVTQTPKHLITATGQRVTLRCSPRSGDLSVYWYQQSLDQGLQFLIQYYNGEERAKGNILERFSAQQFPDLHSELNLSSLELGDSALYFCASSVAEEDTQYFGPGTRLTVL.

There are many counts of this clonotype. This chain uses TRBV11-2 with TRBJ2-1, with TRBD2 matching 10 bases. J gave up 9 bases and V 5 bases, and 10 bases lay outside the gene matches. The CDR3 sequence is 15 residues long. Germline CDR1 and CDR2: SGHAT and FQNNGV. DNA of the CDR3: TGTGCCAGCAGCCCCCCTAGCGGGAGCCGGCGTGAGCAGTTCTTC. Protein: CASSPPSGSRREQFF.

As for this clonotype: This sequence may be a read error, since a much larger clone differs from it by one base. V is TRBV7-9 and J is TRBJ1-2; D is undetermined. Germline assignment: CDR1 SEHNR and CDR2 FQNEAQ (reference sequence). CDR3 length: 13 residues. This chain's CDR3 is CASIGQLGYGYAF. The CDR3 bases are TGTGCCAGCATCGGCCAGTTGGGCTATGGCTACGCCTTC.

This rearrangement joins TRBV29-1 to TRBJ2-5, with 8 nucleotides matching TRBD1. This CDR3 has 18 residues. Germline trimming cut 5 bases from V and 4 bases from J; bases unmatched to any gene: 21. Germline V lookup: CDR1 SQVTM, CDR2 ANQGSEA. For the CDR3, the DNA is TGCAGCGTTTGGGGGAAGACAGGGGAACTGGTAGTTGGAGAGACCCAGTACTTC. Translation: CSVWGKTGELVVGETQYF.

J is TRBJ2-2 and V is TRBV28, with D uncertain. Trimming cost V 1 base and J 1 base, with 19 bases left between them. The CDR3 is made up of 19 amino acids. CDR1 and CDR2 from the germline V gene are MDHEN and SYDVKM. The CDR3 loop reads CASSLSSRPRTVNTGELFF. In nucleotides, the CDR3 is TGTGCCAGCAGTTTATCCTCCCGACCCCGGACGGTGAACACCGGGGAGCTGTTTTTT.

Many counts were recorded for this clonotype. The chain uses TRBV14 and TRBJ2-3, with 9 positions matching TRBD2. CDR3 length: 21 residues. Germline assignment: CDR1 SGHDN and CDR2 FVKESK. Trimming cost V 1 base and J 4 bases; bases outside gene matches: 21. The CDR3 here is CASSQVTRGTSRTLFSDTQYF. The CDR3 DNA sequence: TGTGCCAGCAGCCAAGTTACCCGGGGGACTAGCCGTACCTTGTTCTCAGATACGCAGTATTTT.

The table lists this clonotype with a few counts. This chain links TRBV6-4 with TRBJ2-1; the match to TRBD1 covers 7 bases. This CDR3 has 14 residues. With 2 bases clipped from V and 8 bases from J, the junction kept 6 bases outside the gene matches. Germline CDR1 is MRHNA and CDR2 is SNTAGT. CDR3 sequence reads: CASSDNRGSDEQFF. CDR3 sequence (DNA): TGTGCCAGCAGTGACAACAGGGGTTCGGATGAGCAGTTCTTC.

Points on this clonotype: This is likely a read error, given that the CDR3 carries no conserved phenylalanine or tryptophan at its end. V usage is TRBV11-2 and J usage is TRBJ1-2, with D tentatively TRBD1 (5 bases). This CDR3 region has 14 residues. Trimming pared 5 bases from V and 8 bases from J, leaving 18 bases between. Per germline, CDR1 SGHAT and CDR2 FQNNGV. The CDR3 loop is CASSRLGTVMGYTS. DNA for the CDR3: TGTGCCAGCAGCAGACTTGGGACGGTTATGGGCTACACCTCT.

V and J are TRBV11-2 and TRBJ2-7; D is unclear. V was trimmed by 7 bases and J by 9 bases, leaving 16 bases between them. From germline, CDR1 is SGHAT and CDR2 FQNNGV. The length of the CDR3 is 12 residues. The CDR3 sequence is CASNPILTLQYF. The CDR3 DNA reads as TGTGCCAGCAACCCAATTTTGACTTTGCAGTACTTC.

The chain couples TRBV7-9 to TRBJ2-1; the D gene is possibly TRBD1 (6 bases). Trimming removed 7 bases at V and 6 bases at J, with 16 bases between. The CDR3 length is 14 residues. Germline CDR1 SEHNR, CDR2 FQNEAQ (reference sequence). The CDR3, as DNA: TGTGCCAGCACCACGAGTCAGGGGTCCAATGAGCAGTTCTTC. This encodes CASTTSQGSNEQFF.

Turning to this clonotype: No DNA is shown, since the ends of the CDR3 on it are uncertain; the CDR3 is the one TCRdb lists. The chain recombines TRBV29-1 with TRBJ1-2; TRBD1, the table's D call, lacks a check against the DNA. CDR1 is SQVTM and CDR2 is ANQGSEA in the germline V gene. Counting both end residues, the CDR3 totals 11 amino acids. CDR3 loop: CIVDGGYGCTF.

CDR3 in amino acids: CASRRDSSWEQYF. The CDR3 nucleotides are TGTGCCAGCAGAAGGGACAGCTCCTGGGAGCAGTACTTC. The rearrangement joins TRBV6-6 to TRBJ2-7, with 7 positions matching TRBD1. The CDR3 length is 13 residues. The ends lost 6 bases at V and 7 bases at J; junction bases unmatched: 9. Germline V gene lookup returns CDR1 MNHNY and CDR2 SVGAGI (reference sequence).

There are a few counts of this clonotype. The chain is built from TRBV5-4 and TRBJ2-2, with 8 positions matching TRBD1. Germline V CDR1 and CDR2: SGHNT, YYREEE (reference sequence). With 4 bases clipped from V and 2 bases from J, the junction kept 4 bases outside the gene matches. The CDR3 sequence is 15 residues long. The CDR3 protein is CASSKGQVNTGELFF. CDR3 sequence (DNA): TGTGCCAGCAGCAAGGGACAGGTTAACACCGGGGAGCTGTTTTTT. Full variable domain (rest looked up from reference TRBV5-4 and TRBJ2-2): ETGVTQSPTHLIKTRGQQVTLRCSSQSGHNTVSWYQQALGQGPQFIFQYYREEENGRGNFPPRFSGLQFPNYSSELNVNALELDDSALYLCASSKGQVNTGELFFGEGSRLTVL.

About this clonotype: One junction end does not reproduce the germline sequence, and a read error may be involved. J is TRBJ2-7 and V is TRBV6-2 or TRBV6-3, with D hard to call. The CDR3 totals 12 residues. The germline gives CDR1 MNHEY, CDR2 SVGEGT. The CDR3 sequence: CASSGRAYGQYF. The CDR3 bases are TGTGCCAGCAGTGGTAGGGCCTACGGGCAGTACTTC.

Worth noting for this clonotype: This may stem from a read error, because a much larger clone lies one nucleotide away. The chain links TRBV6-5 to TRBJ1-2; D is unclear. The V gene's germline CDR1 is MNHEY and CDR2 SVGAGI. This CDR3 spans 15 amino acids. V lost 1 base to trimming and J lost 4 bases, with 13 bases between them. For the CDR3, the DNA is TGTGCCAGCAGTTACTTCGGTAATCAAGGCTATGGCTACACCTTC. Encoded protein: CASSYFGNQGYGYTF.

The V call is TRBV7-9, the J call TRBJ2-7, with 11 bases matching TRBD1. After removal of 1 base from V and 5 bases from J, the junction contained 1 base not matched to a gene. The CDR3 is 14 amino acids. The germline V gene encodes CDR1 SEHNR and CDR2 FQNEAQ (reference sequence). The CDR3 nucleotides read TGTGCCAGCAGCTTAGGGACAGGGGGCAACGAGCAGTACTTC. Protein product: CASSLGTGGNEQYF.

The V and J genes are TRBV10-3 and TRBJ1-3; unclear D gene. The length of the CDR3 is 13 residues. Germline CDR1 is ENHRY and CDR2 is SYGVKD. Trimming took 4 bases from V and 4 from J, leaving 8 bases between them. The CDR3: CAISAEMGNTIYF. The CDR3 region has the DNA TGTGCCATCAGTGCCGAGATGGGAAACACCATATATTTT.

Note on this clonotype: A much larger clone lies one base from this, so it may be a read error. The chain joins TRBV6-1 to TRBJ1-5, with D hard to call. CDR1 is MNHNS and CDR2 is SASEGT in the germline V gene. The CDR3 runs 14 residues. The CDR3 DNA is TGTCCCAGCAGTCGCCCGGGCTTTAATCAGCCCCAGCATTTT. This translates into CPSSRPGFNQPQHF.

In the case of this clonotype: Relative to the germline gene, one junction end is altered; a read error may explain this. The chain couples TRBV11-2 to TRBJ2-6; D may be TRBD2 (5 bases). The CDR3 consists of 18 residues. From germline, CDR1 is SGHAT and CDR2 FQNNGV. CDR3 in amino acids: CANSGASTRRAGANVLTF. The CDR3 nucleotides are TGTGCCAACAGCGGTGCCTCGACACGGCGGGCCGGGGCCAACGTCCTGACTTTC.

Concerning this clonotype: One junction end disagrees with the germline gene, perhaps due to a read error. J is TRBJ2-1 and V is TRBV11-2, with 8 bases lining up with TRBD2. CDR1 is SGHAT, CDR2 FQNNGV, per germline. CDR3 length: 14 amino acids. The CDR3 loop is CDSSPGRVDNEQLF. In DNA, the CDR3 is TGTGACAGCAGCCCCGGGAGGGTAGACAATGAGCAGCTCTTC.

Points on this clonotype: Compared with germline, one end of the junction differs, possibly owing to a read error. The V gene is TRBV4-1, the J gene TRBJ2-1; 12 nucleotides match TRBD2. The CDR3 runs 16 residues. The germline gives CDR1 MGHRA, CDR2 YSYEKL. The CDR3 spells CAISHPTSGRYNKQFF. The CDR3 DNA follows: TGCGCCATCAGCCACCCGACTAGCGGGAGATACAATAAGCAGTTCTTC.

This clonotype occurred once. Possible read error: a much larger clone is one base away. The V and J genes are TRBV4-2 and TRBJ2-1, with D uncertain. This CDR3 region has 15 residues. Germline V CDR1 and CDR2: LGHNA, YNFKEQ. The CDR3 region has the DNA TGTGCCAGCAGCCAAGACCCGGGCACGAACAATAAGCAGTTCTTC. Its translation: CASSQDPGTNNKQFF.

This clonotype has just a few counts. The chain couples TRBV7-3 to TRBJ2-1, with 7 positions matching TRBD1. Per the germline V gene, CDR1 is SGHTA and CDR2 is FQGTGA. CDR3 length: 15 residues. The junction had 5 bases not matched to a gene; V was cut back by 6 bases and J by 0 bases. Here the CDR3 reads CASSLRQGSYNEQFF. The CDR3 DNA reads TGTGCCAGCAGTTTGAGACAGGGCTCCTACAATGAGCAGTTCTTC.

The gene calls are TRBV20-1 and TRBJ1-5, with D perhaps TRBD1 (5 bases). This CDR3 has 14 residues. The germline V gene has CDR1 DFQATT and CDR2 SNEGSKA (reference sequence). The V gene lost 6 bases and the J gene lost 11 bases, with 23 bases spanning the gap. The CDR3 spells CSAVKEDGTASQHF. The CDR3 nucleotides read TGCAGTGCAGTGAAAGAGGACGGGACGGCGTCCCAGCATTTT.

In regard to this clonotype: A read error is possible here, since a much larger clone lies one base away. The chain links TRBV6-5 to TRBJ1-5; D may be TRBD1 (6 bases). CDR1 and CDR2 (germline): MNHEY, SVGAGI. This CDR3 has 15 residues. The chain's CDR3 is CANSYSGQLGQPQHF. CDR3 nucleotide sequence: TGTGCCAACAGTTACTCCGGACAGTTGGGGCAGCCCCAGCATTTT.